These T cell receptor beta chains were read from a single sample in a study of T cells in localized non-small cell lung cancer. Libraries were prepared by immunoSEQ multiplex PCR; TCRdb keeps only in-frame clonotypes and omits some of them. The sample lists around 83,000 clones; 80% to 90% were seen once. The source was peripheral blood, collected before any cancer treatment. All receptors come from a man between 40 and 70 years old with stage I squamous cell lung carcinoma. The CDR3 runs from the conserved cysteine through the conserved F or W. The D gene is left open where the match is weak. The size entry is marked missing in some rows and otherwise reads once, few, many or a size class.

TRBV6-5	14	TRBD1	TRBJ2-7	.	CASRPQGVSYEQYF	TGTGCCAGCAGACCCCAGGGGGTCTCCTACGAGCAGTACTTC
TRBV5-1	14	.	TRBJ2-2	.	CASSSPDRPGELFF	TGCGCCAGCAGCTCACCCGACAGACCCGGGGAGCTGTTTTTT
TRBV7-2	15	.	TRBJ2-2	.	CASSLSKGNTGELFF	TGTGCCAGCAGCTTATCTAAGGGGAACACCGGGGAGCTGTTTTTT
TRBV10-3	13	.	TRBJ1-5	few	CAISDSSNQPQHF	TGTGCCATCAGTGACAGTAGCAATCAGCCCCAGCATTTT
TRBV25-1	17	TRBD2	TRBJ2-3	.	CASSEYTASGGGDTQYF	TGTGCCAGCAGTGAATATACGGCTAGCGGGGGTGGAGATACGCAGTATTTT
TRBV7-7	13	.	TRBJ1-6	.	CASSLLPNSPLHF	TGTGCCAGCAGCTTACTCCCAAATTCACCCCTCCACTTT
TRBV7-3	14	.	TRBJ2-2	.	CASSLTGRLGELFF	TGTGCCAGCAGCTTAACAGGGAGGCTCGGGGAGCTGTTTTTT
TRBV5-1	15	.	TRBJ2-3	.	CASSLTGKSTDTQYF	TGCGCCAGCAGCTTAACGGGCAAAAGCACAGATACGCAGTATTTT
TRBV7-6	14	.	TRBJ1-4	.	CASSLRGLDEKLFF	TGTGCCAGCAGTTTAAGGGGGTTAGACGAAAAACTGTTTTTT
TRBV27	22	TRBD2	TRBJ2-7	.	CASGPELPPGLAGGLSSYEQYF	TGTGCCAGCGGGCCGGAGTTGCCCCCTGGACTAGCGGGGGGCCTAAGCTCCTACGAGCAGTACTTC
TRBV4-1	13	.	TRBJ2-7	.	CASSVLGFEEQYF	TGCGCCAGCAGCGTGTTGGGGTTCGAAGAGCAGTACTTC
TRBV15	14	.	TRBJ1-1	.	CATSRDGKPIEAFF	TGTGCCACCAGCAGAGATGGAAAGCCCATAGAAGCTTTCTTT
TRBV12-5	14	.	TRBJ2-7	.	CASGLIGAAYEQYF	TGTGCTAGTGGCCTGATAGGGGCAGCCTACGAGCAGTACTTC
TRBV5-1	14	.	TRBJ1-4	.	CASSLLGTNEKLFF	TGCGCCAGCAGCTTGTTAGGGACTAATGAAAAACTGTTTTTT
TRBV12-5	13	.	TRBJ1-5	once	CASGLAGGQPQHF	TGTGCTAGTGGTTTGGCGGGGGGTCAGCCCCAGCATTTT